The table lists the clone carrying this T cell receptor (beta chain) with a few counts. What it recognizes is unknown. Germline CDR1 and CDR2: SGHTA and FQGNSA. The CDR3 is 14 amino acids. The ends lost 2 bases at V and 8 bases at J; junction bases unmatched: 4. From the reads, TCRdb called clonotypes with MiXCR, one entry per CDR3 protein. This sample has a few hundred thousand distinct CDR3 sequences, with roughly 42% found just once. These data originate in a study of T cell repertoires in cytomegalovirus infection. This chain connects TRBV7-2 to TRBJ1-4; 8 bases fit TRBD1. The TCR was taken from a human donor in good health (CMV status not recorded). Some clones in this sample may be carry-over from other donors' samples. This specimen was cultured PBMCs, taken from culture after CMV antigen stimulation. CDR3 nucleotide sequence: TGTGCCAGCAGCTTAACAGGGGGGGGGGAAAAACTGTTTTTT. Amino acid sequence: CASSLTGGGEKLFF.